These T cell receptor beta chains were read from a single sample in a study of T-cell memory formation after mild COVID-19. A single record per CDR3 protein comes from TCRdb applying MiXCR to the 5' RACE reads. The sample gives over 130,000 distinct CDR3 sequences, more than 13% of which show up once; under 30% is in the top ten. The sequencing input was PBMCs or a T cell subset sorted from them (not recorded which). These receptors originate from an adult woman who had mild COVID-19 (a few samples of this study predate the infection). Cell type and time point are not known. The CDR3 runs from the conserved cysteine through the conserved F or W. A D gene is named only where the DNA matches it firmly. Rows give clone size only sometimes, using once, few, many, or a class for an expanded clone.

V gene: TRBV29-1
clone size: few
J gene: TRBJ1-1
D gene: TRBD1
CDR3 DNA: TGCAGCGTATCCGGGACAGGCACTGAAGCTTTCTTT
CDR3 protein: CSVSGTGTEAFF

V gene: TRBV20-1
clone size: few
J gene: TRBJ2-1
D gene: TRBD2
CDR3 DNA: TGCAGTGCTAGAGCCAGGACTAGTATCGGATACAATGAGCAGTTCTTC
CDR3 protein: CSARARTSIGYNEQFF

V gene: TRBV6-1
clone size: few
J gene: TRBJ2-3
D gene: TRBD2
CDR3 DNA: TGTGCCAGCAGTGAATTAACTAGCGGGGGACTCTCAGATACGCAGTATTTT
CDR3 protein: CASSELTSGGLSDTQYF

V gene: TRBV20-1
clone size: many
J gene: TRBJ2-1
D gene: -
CDR3 DNA: TGCAGTGCTTTCCGTAGGGACAACTACAATGAGCAGTTCTTC
CDR3 protein: CSAFRRDNYNEQFF

V gene: TRBV2
clone size: -
J gene: TRBJ2-1
D gene: -
CDR3 DNA: TGTGCCAGCAGTCGGGACGGTGGAGATGAGCAGTTCTTC
CDR3 protein: CASSRDGGDEQFF

V gene: TRBV20-1
clone size: -
J gene: TRBJ1-3
D gene: TRBD1
CDR3 DNA: TGCAGTGCTAGAGATGACAGGGGGCATTCTGGAAACACCATATATTTT
CDR3 protein: CSARDDRGHSGNTIYF

V gene: TRBV5-6
clone size: -
J gene: TRBJ2-5
D gene: -
CDR3 DNA: TGTGCCAGCAGCTTGGTCGATGGTGAAGAGACCCAGTACTTC
CDR3 protein: CASSLVDGEETQYF

V gene: TRBV12-3/TRBV12-4
clone size: -
J gene: TRBJ2-5
D gene: TRBD1
CDR3 DNA: TGTGCCAGCAGGTCTTCGTCCGGGACAGGGGGACTAGCCCGAGAGACCCAGTACTTC
CDR3 protein: CASRSSSGTGGLARETQYF

V gene: TRBV13
clone size: -
J gene: TRBJ2-7
D gene: -
CDR3 DNA: TGTGCCAGCAGCTCCGGACAGTACGAGCAGTACTTC
CDR3 protein: CASSSGQYEQYF

V gene: TRBV7-9
clone size: -
J gene: TRBJ2-7
D gene: -
CDR3 DNA: TGTGCCAGCAGCTTAGCAAAATATGGCAGCGGCCCTTCCTACGAGCAGTACTTC
CDR3 protein: CASSLAKYGSGPSYEQYF

V gene: TRBV2
clone size: -
J gene: TRBJ2-7
D gene: -
CDR3 DNA: TGTGCCAGCAGTGTTGGGGGACCTCCTACCTACGAGCAGTACTTC
CDR3 protein: CASSVGGPPTYEQYF

V gene: TRBV14
clone size: -
J gene: TRBJ2-2
D gene: -
CDR3 DNA: TGTGCCAGCAGCCCACACTCCTACACCGGGGAGCTGTTTTTT
CDR3 protein: CASSPHSYTGELFF

V gene: TRBV19
clone size: -
J gene: TRBJ2-7
D gene: TRBD1
CDR3 DNA: TGTGCCAGTAGTATCGGGACAGGAACGAGGTCCTACGAGCAGTACTTC
CDR3 protein: CASSIGTGTRSYEQYF

V gene: TRBV4-3
clone size: -
J gene: TRBJ2-7
D gene: TRBD1
CDR3 DNA: TGCGCCAGCAGCCAAGAAGGGGGCCGCTACGAGCAGTACTTC
CDR3 protein: CASSQEGGRYEQYF

V gene: TRBV29-1
clone size: -
J gene: TRBJ2-3
D gene: -
CDR3 DNA: TGCAGCGTTGAGGGCGATACGCAGTATTTT
CDR3 protein: CSVEGDTQYF

V gene: TRBV5-6
clone size: few
J gene: TRBJ1-5
D gene: TRBD1
CDR3 DNA: TGTGCCAGCAGCACCGGGACAGGGAGGAATCAGCCCCAGCATTTT
CDR3 protein: CASSTGTGRNQPQHF

V gene: TRBV10-3
clone size: -
J gene: TRBJ2-3
D gene: TRBD2
CDR3 DNA: TGTGCCATCAGTGGAGACCCTAGCGGGAAATCTATAAGCACAGATACGCAGTATTTT
CDR3 protein: CAISGDPSGKSISTDTQYF

V gene: TRBV12-3/TRBV12-4
clone size: many
J gene: TRBJ1-5
D gene: TRBD1
CDR3 DNA: TGTGCCAGCAGCAGGGGGGGGAACCAGCCCCAGCATTTT
CDR3 protein: CASSRGGNQPQHF

V gene: TRBV9
clone size: -
J gene: TRBJ1-5
D gene: -
CDR3 DNA: TGTGCCAGCAGCTCAGAAGGGAATAGCAATCAGCCCCAGCATTTT
CDR3 protein: CASSSEGNSNQPQHF

V gene: TRBV5-1
clone size: -
J gene: TRBJ1-2
D gene: -
CDR3 DNA: TGCGCCAGCAGCTTGGGTCAGGGAGTGGATGGCTACACCTTC
CDR3 protein: CASSLGQGVDGYTF

V gene: TRBV5-1
clone size: many
J gene: TRBJ2-1
D gene: -
CDR3 DNA: TGCGCCAGCACCTCCCCAGGGCAACACAATGAGCAGTTCTTC
CDR3 protein: CASTSPGQHNEQFF

V gene: TRBV9
clone size: -
J gene: TRBJ2-1
D gene: -
CDR3 DNA: TGTGCCAGCAGCGTAGACTACGGTGAGCAGTTCTTC
CDR3 protein: CASSVDYGEQFF

V gene: TRBV4-3
clone size: few
J gene: TRBJ2-2
D gene: -
CDR3 DNA: TGCGCCAGCAGCCAAGGGGTGGTGCTCTTGAACACCGGGGAGCTGTTTTTT
CDR3 protein: CASSQGVVLLNTGELFF

V gene: TRBV3-1
clone size: -
J gene: TRBJ2-3
D gene: -
CDR3 DNA: TGTGCCAGCAGCCAAGATCTCGCAGGGGTAGCGGATACGCAGTATTTT
CDR3 protein: CASSQDLAGVADTQYF

V gene: TRBV4-2
clone size: few
J gene: TRBJ2-7
D gene: -
CDR3 DNA: TGTGCCAGCAGCCTTGGTTACTCCTACGAGCAGTACTTC
CDR3 protein: CASSLGYSYEQYF

V gene: TRBV15
clone size: -
J gene: TRBJ2-2
D gene: -
CDR3 DNA: TGTGCCACTAGCCGGGGGCTACGTGACACCGGGGAGCTGTTTTTT
CDR3 protein: CATSRGLRDTGELFF

V gene: TRBV5-1
clone size: many
J gene: TRBJ2-7
D gene: TRBD2
CDR3 DNA: TGCGCCAGCAGCTTAGGGGAGGGTCCCTACGAGCAGTACTTC
CDR3 protein: CASSLGEGPYEQYF